This entry features one T cell receptor beta chain sequence. Its antigen remains unidentified. Assays captured approximately 10^5 TCR templates per sample. Clones were read by immunoSEQ multiplex PCR, and TCRdb kept only the in-frame ones, dropping some. In the table there are 100,000 to 110,000 clones, 91% of which are singletons. In germline, CDR1 is SQVTM, CDR2 ANQGSEA. V dropped 4 bases and J dropped 1 base, with 5 bases sitting between them. The CDR3 is 13 amino acids. This entry is derived from a study of siplizumab effects on memory and regulatory T cells. General observations from the study: In roughly 75-95% of proliferating CD4+ or CD8+ clones, a naive or memory phenotype could not be assigned. There appeared to be greater diversity in naive T cells than in memory cells, and naive T cells seemed major contributors to the alloresponse. The mean Treg-derived percentage of mappable alloreactive CD4+ clones was about 70% with siplizumab compared with about 30% in controls.

The material sequenced was CD4+ T cells sorted from blood. This chain connects TRBV29-1 to TRBJ2-6; D gene ambiguous. This receptor was identified in a human donor in good health. CDR3 nucleotides: TGCAGCGTTGTTGGTTCTGGGGCCAACGTCCTGACTTTC. Translation: CSVVGSGANVLTF.